A single sample gave rise to the 23 T cell receptor beta chains below, sequenced in a study of radiation and T cells in renal cell carcinoma. Regarding time point: baseline pretreatment blood. Treatment: 15 Gy SBRT to primary tumor, nephrectomy 4 weeks later. TCRdb's table, derived via immunoSEQ multiplex PCR, lists solely in-frame clones and lacks some. Among 90,000 to 95,000 clones listed, 82% were seen once. Source: blood, taken from a patient whose treatment included radiotherapy and nephrectomy. The receptors originated from a man aged 60 to 75 with renal cell carcinoma.

This clone was seen just once. The chain carries TRBV11-2 and TRBJ1-1; D is ambiguous. Trimming removed 3 bases from V and 1 base from J, with 9 bases in between. CDR1 and CDR2 from the germline V gene are SGHAT and FQNNGV. The CDR3 runs 14 residues. The CDR3 sequence: CASSFDTRNTEAFF. The CDR3 DNA is TGTGCCAGCAGCTTCGACACCCGGAACACTGAAGCTTTCTTT.

This clone is a singleton in its sample. This chain joins TRBV10-3 and TRBJ1-1, with D unresolved. The CDR3 extends over 15 amino acids. The germline CDR1 and CDR2 sequences are ENHRY and SYGVKD. With 0 bases removed from V and 0 bases from J, the gap between germline ends came to 8 bases. CDR3 coding DNA: TGTGCCATCAGTGAGTCCCGGGGTTTGAACACTGAAGCTTTCTTT. Residues: CAISESRGLNTEAFF.

The J gene is TRBJ2-1, the V gene TRBV29-1; 8 bases are a match to TRBD2. V was clipped by 3 bases and J by 10 bases; unmatched bases: 5. The CDR3 has 12 amino acids. The germline CDR1 and CDR2 sequences are SQVTM and ANQGSEA. CDR3 nucleotide sequence: TGCAGCGTTGAGCGGGAGGATTGGGAGCAGTTCTTC. It yields the protein CSVEREDWEQFF.

V and J are TRBV4-1 and TRBJ2-7, with D possibly matching TRBD1 (6 bases). The CDR3 extends over 16 amino acids. V lost 0 bases to trimming and J lost 4 bases, with 16 bases between them. Germline CDR1 is MGHRA and CDR2 is YSYEKL. CDR3 DNA sequence: TGCGCCAGCAGCCAAGATCAACAGGGCCCGGGGTACGAGCAGTACTTC. Its translation: CASSQDQQGPGYEQYF.

The J gene is TRBJ2-7, the V gene TRBV6-5; tentative D call: TRBD1 (6 bases). This CDR3 has 15 residues. From germline, CDR1 is MNHEY and CDR2 SVGAGI. Trimming stripped 7 bases from V and 4 bases from J, with 20 bases between. CDR3 sequence reads: CASTKQGPFGYEQYF. The CDR3 bases are TGTGCCAGCACCAAACAGGGACCCTTTGGGTACGAGCAGTACTTC.

V usage is TRBV6-6 and J usage is TRBJ1-2; perhaps TRBD1 as D (6 bases). V lost 4 bases and J 0 bases, leaving 15 bases between the germline ends. CDR1 and CDR2 from the germline V gene are MNHNY and SVGAGI (reference sequence). CDR3 size: 16 residues. The chain's CDR3 is CASSLGHRVANYGYTF. As DNA, the CDR3 is TGTGCCAGCAGTTTGGGACATAGGGTAGCTAACTATGGCTACACCTTC.

This rearrangement joins TRBV4-1 to TRBJ1-5; TRBD1 might be the D (5 bases). The V and J ends lost 4 bases and 1 base respectively, with 17 bases between them. Germline V gene data show CDR1 as MGHRA and CDR2 as YSYEKL. The CDR3 sequence is 17 residues long. The DNA for the CDR3 is TGCGCCAGCAGCCCTTACTCGTCGGGGACCAGCAATCAGCCCCAGCATTTT. Amino acid sequence: CASSPYSSGTSNQPQHF.

The CDR3 coding sequence is TGCAGCGTTGAAGGGTCGGAATCCTCCTACGAGCAGTACTTC. It yields the protein CSVEGSESSYEQYF. The chain has TRBV29-1 and TRBJ2-7; D ambiguous. V lost 1 base, J lost 0 bases, and 10 bases lay in between. The CDR3 runs to 14 residues. Germline V gives CDR1 SQVTM, CDR2 ANQGSEA.

The V call is TRBV5-6, the J call TRBJ1-6, with D unclear. Germline-derived CDR1 and CDR2 are SGHDT and YYEEEE. The CDR3 contains 14 residues. The V end was cut by 6 bases, the J end by 6 bases, with 13 bases between. CDR3 nucleotides: TGTGCCAGCACCCGCATTGGTGTTAATTCACCCCTCCACTTT. It encodes CASTRIGVNSPLHF.

The gene calls are TRBV6-5 and TRBJ1-2, with TRBD1 identical over 12 bases. CDR3 length: 13 amino acids. Trimming cost V 8 bases and J 7 bases; bases outside gene matches: 5. Germline V gene data show CDR1 as MNHEY and CDR2 as SVGAGI. DNA for the CDR3: TGTGCCAGCTCCCGGGACAGGGGGCTTGGCTACACCTTC. Protein sequence: CASSRDRGLGYTF.

This clone occurred a few times. This chain uses TRBV7-9 with TRBJ2-4; D may be TRBD1 (6 bases). Germline V lookup: CDR1 SEHNR, CDR2 FQNEAQ (reference sequence). This CDR3 contains 14 residues. V was shortened by 5 bases and J by 0 bases, with 8 bases between the two germline ends. The CDR3 DNA reads TGTGCCAGCAGCATACAGGGAGCCAAAAACATTCAGTACTTC. Amino acid sequence: CASSIQGAKNIQYF.

CDR3 DNA: TGTGCCAGCAGCTCCTCTCCTAGCGGCGAGCAGTACTTC. Translation: CASSSSPSGEQYF. The V and J genes are TRBV7-2 and TRBJ2-7, with 7 bases matching TRBD2. The J segment lost 6 bases and the V segment lost 4 bases, leaving 6 bases of the junction unmatched. The CDR3 loop spans 13 amino acids. Looked up from germline, CDR1 is SGHTA and CDR2 is FQGNSA.

This clone is a singleton in its sample. The chain employs TRBV29-1 and TRBJ2-5; perhaps TRBD2 as D (7 bases). Germline values: CDR1 SQVTM, CDR2 ANQGSEA. The V gene lost 4 bases and the J gene lost 5 bases, with 17 bases spanning the gap. There are 14 residues in the CDR3. CDR3 loop: CSVVGGAEGETQYF. The CDR3 DNA sequence: TGCAGCGTTGTAGGGGGGGCGGAGGGCGAGACCCAGTACTTC. The full variable domain, its missing parts supplied by reference TRBV29-1 and TRBJ2-5, is SAVISQKPSRDICQRGTSLTIQCQVDSQVTMMFWYRQQPGQSLTLIATANQGSEATYESGFVIDKFPISRPNLTFSTLTVSNMSPEDSSIYLCSVVGGAEGETQYFGPGTRLLVL.

The rearrangement links TRBV30 to TRBJ2-1; no firm D call. Trimming took 0 bases from V and 9 from J, leaving 6 bases between them. CDR1 is GTSNPN, CDR2 SVGIG, per germline (reference sequence). This CDR3 contains 11 residues. The DNA of the CDR3 is TGTGCCTGGAGTGTCAATCTTGAGCAGTTCTTC. It yields the protein CAWSVNLEQFF.

V is TRBV5-1 and J is TRBJ2-3; 10 nucleotides match TRBD2. V lost 4 bases, J lost 4 bases, and 6 bases stayed unmatched. Germline CDR1 and CDR2: SGHRS and YFSETQ. The CDR3 sequence is 15 residues long. CDR3 protein: CASSLIAGGADTQYF. The CDR3 DNA reads as TGCGCCAGCAGCCTCATAGCGGGAGGAGCAGATACGCAGTATTTT.

V and J are TRBV6-6 and TRBJ2-5, with 10 positions matching TRBD1. There are 16 residues in the CDR3. Germline values: CDR1 MNHNY, CDR2 SVGAGI (reference sequence). After removal of 0 bases from V and 2 bases from J, the junction contained 3 bases not matched to a gene. The CDR3 loop reads CASSYSGGQGQETQYF. DNA of the CDR3: TGTGCCAGCAGTTACTCAGGGGGACAGGGGCAAGAGACCCAGTACTTC.

The chain links TRBV7-2 to TRBJ1-1; no definite D call. The CDR3 is 13 residues long. Germline CDR1 and CDR2: SGHTA and FQGNSA. Trimming stripped 1 base from V and 4 bases from J, with 7 bases between. CDR3: CASSLVGSTEAFF. DNA of the CDR3: TGTGCCAGCAGCTTAGTAGGGAGCACTGAAGCTTTCTTT. The whole variable domain, remainder taken from reference TRBV7-2 and TRBJ1-1, is GAGVSQSPSNKVTEKGKDVELRCDPISGHTALYWYRQSLGQGLEFLIYFQGNSAPDKSGLPSDRFSAERTGGSVSTLTIQRTQQEDSAVYLCASSLVGSTEAFFGQGTRLTVV.

The count of this clone is one. The V call is TRBV5-4, the J call TRBJ1-4; D is unresolved. The CDR3 runs 14 residues. Germline CDR1 SGHNT, CDR2 YYREEE (reference sequence). V gave up 5 bases and J gave up 0 bases, with 8 bases separating them. CDR3 nucleotides: TGTGCCAGCAGGGGAGACGCAACTAATGAAAAACTGTTTTTT. This codes for CASRGDATNEKLFF.

This clone was found a few times. This rearrangement joins TRBV19 to TRBJ1-2; D is possibly TRBD1 (6 bases). Germline V gene sequence: CDR1 LNHDA, CDR2 SQIVND (reference sequence). The ends were cut back, 7 bases at V and 1 base at J, with 16 bases in the middle. The CDR3 is 15 amino acids. CDR3 loop: CASMALRGGNYGYTF. The CDR3 DNA reads TGTGCCAGTATGGCCTTAAGAGGGGGTAACTATGGCTACACCTTC.

The chain employs TRBV4-1 and TRBJ1-1; 10 bases match TRBD1. Per the germline V gene, CDR1 is MGHRA and CDR2 is YSYEKL. Trimming took 4 bases from V and 1 from J; bases not matched to a gene: 0. There are 14 residues in the CDR3. The CDR3 spells CASSRTGGNTEAFF. The DNA for the CDR3 is TGCGCCAGCAGCCGGACAGGGGGGAACACTGAAGCTTTCTTT.

The V and J genes are TRBV13 and TRBJ2-2, with 7 bases matching TRBD1. CDR3 length: 16 residues. Per germline, CDR1 PRHDT and CDR2 FYEKMQ (reference sequence). The V gene end was trimmed by 5 bases and the J gene end by 5 bases; junction bases not matched to a gene: 11. CDR3 sequence (DNA): TGTGCCAGCAGCCACGCACAGGGGTCGAGAACCGGGGAGCTGTTTTTT. This gives the protein CASSHAQGSRTGELFF.

The chain is built from TRBV7-2 and TRBJ2-1; possibly TRBD2 for D (5 bases). The CDR3 sequence is 15 residues long. CDR1 and CDR2 from the germline V gene are SGHTA and FQGNSA. Trimming removed 5 bases at V and 7 bases at J, with 18 bases between. The CDR3 DNA follows: TGTGCCAGCAGCCCCTCTAGCCCCTATGGGAATGAGCAGTTCTTC. Its protein product is CASSPSSPYGNEQFF.

Written as DNA, the CDR3 is TGTGCCAGCAGTTCCACTAGCGGGCAAGTCAACAATGAGCAGTTCTTC. It translates to CASSSTSGQVNNEQFF. This chain connects TRBV27 to TRBJ2-1; 9 bases match TRBD2. The CDR3 has 16 residues. Germline CDR1 is MNHEY and CDR2 is SMNVEV (reference sequence). V shed 4 bases and J 5 bases; nucleotides not matched to a gene: 9.